These T cell receptor beta chains were read from a single sample in a study of blood T cell repertoires in COVID-19. Assay used: immunoSEQ multiplex PCR; TCRdb lists only in-frame clones, some missing. The top ten hold 20% to 25% of the sample, which has roughly 56,000 clones, roughly 90% seen once. Sequencing was performed on peripheral blood. These receptors all come from a human donor in a cohort sampled during active COVID-19. Both conserved end residues are part of each CDR3. Rows give clone size only sometimes, using once, few, many, or a class for an expanded clone.

J gene	V gene	clone size	CDR3 protein
TRBJ1-2	TRBV5-1	.	CASSSMDSVYGYTF
TRBJ1-6	TRBV27	few	CASSFSGLNSPLHF
TRBJ1-5	TRBV7-9	once	CASSSDRVESSKSNQPQHF
TRBJ2-1	TRBV10-3	.	CAISFEQGVRYGQFF
TRBJ2-7	TRBV10-3	.	CAISVVAGTNEQYF
TRBJ1-1	TRBV5-6	.	CASSRDRGLGTEAFF
TRBJ1-2	TRBV10-3	once	CAISHGQNYGYTF
TRBJ2-3	TRBV9	.	CASSVDGGGRTDTQYF
TRBJ2-5	TRBV11-3	once	CASSLGTSGGLYQETQYF
TRBJ2-4	TRBV6-2/TRBV6-3	.	CASSYRGIRNIQYF
TRBJ1-2	TRBV7-2	.	CASSLEFPGSSGYTF